This T cell receptor (beta chain) was captured by sequencing in a study of T-cell reconstitution after alpha-beta-depleted transplantation in children. Study-wide results and limits: Surviving recipient T cells and thymic progenitors produced the high day-60 TCRbeta diversity seen in some patients.

Library preparation (for TCRbeta) was performed with unique molecular identifiers. TCRdb reprocessed the PCR reads via MiXCR and lists one record per CDR3 protein. The sample carries approximately 520,000 distinct CDR3 sequences, 10% to 12% recorded once. On this clonotype itself: No antigen is known for it. With a much larger clone just one base away, this may be a read error.

This CDR3 contains 13 residues. V lost 3 bases and J 1 base, leaving 7 bases between the germline ends. In germline, CDR1 is SGHRS, CDR2 YFSETQ. This chain joins TRBV5-1 and TRBJ1-2; D perhaps matches TRBD1 (6 bases). This sample comprised PBMCs, mostly from graft donor cells, obtained 180 days after TCRalphabeta/CD19-depleted stem cell transplant. The TCR sequence derives from a female patient between 2 and 15 years old who had a stem cell transplant for aplastic anemia, so the T cells may come from the graft donor. CDR3 nucleotides: TGCGCCAGCAGCTCGGGACATAACTATGGCTACACCTTC. It is translated as CASSSGHNYGYTF.